Given below is one TCR beta chain in context. Its antigen is unknown. The CDR3 sequence is 16 residues long. CDR1 SGHTA and CDR2 FQGNSA come from the germline V gene. The V and J ends lost 1 base and 4 bases, in that order; junction bases with no gene match: 6. These data originate in a study of cytomegalovirus exposure and HLA in healthy donors. PCR amplification relied on 60 Vbeta primers (plus 13 Jbeta primers). Profiled with immunoSEQ multiplex PCR; TCRdb holds only in-frame clones, not every one. Altogether roughly 160,000 clones are present, around 77% being singletons, with the ten largest covering 2.2%. Study results and caveats: The authors judged a highly shared variant cluster likely a sequencing artifact. Immune exposure information available was restricted to CMV serostatus. Earlier analysis yielded a pattern in which most TCR beta V segments were productive about 90% or about 30% of the time.

Specimen: PBMCs. The clonotype was recovered from a man aged 50 or older in good health and CMV-seropositive. V gene TRBV7-2 combines with J gene TRBJ1-2; 10 bases are shared with TRBD1. CDR3 DNA sequence: TGTGCCAGCAGCTTAGATGGGACAGGGGTTCCCTATGGCTACACCTTC. As protein: CASSLDGTGVPYGYTF.